Sequencing of this T cell receptor (beta chain) was carried out in a study of blood T cell repertoires in COVID-19. The CDR3 covers 16 residues. The V gene's germline CDR1 is MDHEN and CDR2 SYDVKM. V trimming: 2 bases; J trimming: 4 bases; junction bases outside the gene matches: 2. In the source study's methods: Quantification of nucleated cells was approximated via reference gene primer amplification. Profiling relied on immunoSEQ multiplex PCR, and the TCRdb table lists in-frame clones only, not all of them. The V and J calls and clone size were taken over from that table, and D and trimming were inferred from the DNA. The top ten hold 0.8% to 0.9% of the sample, which has some 520,000 clones, roughly 89% seen once. Patients from Seattle were sampled longitudinally, starting during active infection.

This clonotype was sampled from a man aged 18 to 29 with COVID-19, enrolled during active disease. The rearrangement joins TRBV28 to TRBJ1-4, with 12 bases fitting TRBD1. The sequencing input was peripheral blood. The chain's CDR3 is CASSLGTGGYNEKLFF. CDR3 in DNA: TGTGCCAGCAGTTTAGGGACAGGGGGCTATAATGAAAAACTGTTTTTT.